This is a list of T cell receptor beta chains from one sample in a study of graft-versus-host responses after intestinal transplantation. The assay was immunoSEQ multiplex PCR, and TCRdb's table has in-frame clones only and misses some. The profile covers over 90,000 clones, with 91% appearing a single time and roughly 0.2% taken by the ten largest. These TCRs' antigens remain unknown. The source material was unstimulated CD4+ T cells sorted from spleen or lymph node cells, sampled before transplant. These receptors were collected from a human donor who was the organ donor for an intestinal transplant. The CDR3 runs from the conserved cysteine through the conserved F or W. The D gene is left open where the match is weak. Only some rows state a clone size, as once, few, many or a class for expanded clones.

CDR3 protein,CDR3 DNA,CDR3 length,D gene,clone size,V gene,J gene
CASSQVGQGLSGANVLTF,TGTGCCAGCAGCCAAGTGGGACAGGGCCTCTCTGGGGCCAACGTCCTGACTTTC,18,TRBD1,-,TRBV4-2,TRBJ2-6
CASSRQGSDGYTF,TGTGCCAGCAGTCGACAGGGGTCGGATGGCTACACCTTC,13,TRBD1,-,TRBV7-2,TRBJ1-2
CASSITLEVYEQYF,TGTGCCAGTAGTATTACTCTGGAGGTCTACGAGCAGTACTTC,14,-,once,TRBV19,TRBJ2-7
CASSQDGPGDTQYF,TGCGCCAGCAGCCAAGATGGGCCGGGGGATACGCAGTATTTT,14,-,-,TRBV4-3,TRBJ2-3
CASSFRGALSYEQYF,TGTGCCAGTAGTTTTCGGGGGGCCCTATCCTACGAGCAGTACTTC,15,-,-,TRBV19,TRBJ2-7
CSAQRGGEAEAFF,TGCAGCGCCCAGCGCGGCGGGGAGGCTGAAGCTTTCTTT,13,-,-,TRBV29-1,TRBJ1-1
CASSLLWGSYGYTF,TGTGCCAGCAGTTTATTGTGGGGCAGCTATGGCTACACCTTC,14,-,-,TRBV27,TRBJ1-2
CASSRGAGETQYF,TGTGCCAGCAGCCGGGGGGCCGGGGAGACCCAGTACTTC,13,-,-,TRBV5-6,TRBJ2-5
CASSVIGQGNPSNPYNEQFF,TGTGCCAGCAGCGTTATCGGGCAGGGGAATCCTTCGAACCCCTACAATGAGCAGTTCTTC,20,-,once,TRBV9,TRBJ2-1
CASSLALRGGRNIQYF,TGTGCCAGCAGCTTAGCGCTCCGGGGAGGTCGGAACATTCAGTACTTC,16,-,-,TRBV7-9,TRBJ2-4
CASSWTGRMETQYF,TGTGCCAGCAGCTGGACAGGGCGGATGGAGACCCAGTACTTC,14,TRBD1,-,TRBV11-2,TRBJ2-5
CAWSALYGYTF,TGTGCCTGGAGTGCCCTTTATGGCTACACCTTC,11,-,-,TRBV30,TRBJ1-2
CASSSRRGGETQYF,TGTGCCAGCAGCTCGCGTAGGGGCGGAGAGACCCAGTACTTC,14,-,once,TRBV7-2,TRBJ2-5
CASSPGRGFETQYF,TGTGCCAGCAGCCCAGGACGAGGGTTTGAGACCCAGTACTTC,14,-,-,TRBV7-3,TRBJ2-5
CASTGVFKGSSGANVLTF,TGTGCCAGTACGGGGGTTTTCAAGGGTTCGTCTGGGGCCAACGTCCTGACTTTC,18,-,once,TRBV19,TRBJ2-6
CASSLVGRVQTQYF,TGCGCCAGCAGCTTGGTGGGCAGGGTGCAGACCCAGTACTTC,14,-,-,TRBV5-1,TRBJ2-5
CASSRLVGTSGQETQYF,TGCGCCAGCAGCCGCCTGGTCGGGACTAGCGGCCAAGAGACCCAGTACTTC,17,TRBD2,-,TRBV4-1,TRBJ2-5
CASSQDSGSGGTQYF,TGCGCCAGCAGCCAAGATAGCGGCAGCGGGGGGACCCAGTACTTC,15,TRBD2,-,TRBV4-3,TRBJ2-5
CASSLDRGAYEQYF,TGTGCCAGCAGCTTAGACAGGGGAGCGTACGAGCAGTACTTC,14,TRBD1,-,TRBV7-8,TRBJ2-7
CASSQDFQRGTGAYEQYF,TGTGCCAGCAGCCAAGATTTCCAGCGGGGGACCGGGGCCTACGAGCAGTACTTC,18,TRBD2,-,TRBV4-2,TRBJ2-7
CAISLGQPNSNEKLFF,TGTGCCATCAGTTTGGGACAGCCGAATTCGAATGAAAAACTGTTTTTT,16,TRBD1,-,TRBV10-3,TRBJ1-4
CASSPQGQGMSGELFF,TGTGCCAGCTCACCCCAGGGTCAGGGGATGAGCGGGGAGCTGTTTTTT,16,-,-,TRBV18,TRBJ2-2
CASSQGQGGDTNTGELFF,TGCGCCAGCAGCCAAGGACAGGGTGGGGACACGAACACCGGGGAGCTGTTTTTT,18,TRBD1,-,TRBV4-1,TRBJ2-2
CASSRSGGANTQYF,TGTGCCAGCTCCCGGAGCGGGGGGGCTAATACGCAGTATTTT,14,TRBD2,-,TRBV18,TRBJ2-3
CASSQESWGDQPQHF,TGCGCCAGCAGCCAAGAGAGCTGGGGGGATCAGCCCCAGCATTTT,15,-,-,TRBV4-1,TRBJ1-5
CASSLEGPTSRWDNEQFF,TGTGCCAGCAGCTTAGAAGGTCCGACTAGCAGGTGGGACAATGAGCAGTTCTTC,18,TRBD2,-,TRBV11-2,TRBJ2-1
CAIQGNNEQFF,TGTGCCATCCAGGGTAACAATGAGCAGTTCTTC,11,-,few,TRBV10-3,TRBJ2-1
CASSHGWQYF,TGTGCCAGCAGCCACGGTTGGCAGTACTTC,10,-,-,TRBV5-4,TRBJ2-7
CASSLGGYGYTF,TGTGCCAGCAGCTTAGGCGGTTATGGCTACACCTTC,12,-,-,TRBV7-2,TRBJ1-2
CASMNRLYEQYF,TGTGCCAGTATGAACAGGCTCTACGAGCAGTACTTC,12,-,-,TRBV19,TRBJ2-7
CASSIRGVEEKLFF,TGTGCCAGCAGTATCAGGGGAGTGGAGGAAAAACTGTTTTTT,14,-,-,TRBV6-6,TRBJ1-4
CASSLYGQPNTEAFF,TGTGCCAGCAGCTTATACGGACAGCCGAACACTGAAGCTTTCTTT,15,-,-,TRBV7-8,TRBJ1-1
CASSVTQGTDTQYF,TGTGCCAGCAGTGTGACACAGGGCACAGATACGCAGTATTTT,14,-,-,TRBV6-1,TRBJ2-3
CAWSVSGTGNTIYF,TGTGCCTGGAGTGTTTCGGGAACTGGAAACACCATATATTTT,14,-,-,TRBV30,TRBJ1-3
CASSQEWQRGGDEQFF,TGTGCCAGCAGCCAAGAATGGCAGCGGGGGGGCGATGAGCAGTTCTTC,16,TRBD2,-,TRBV14,TRBJ2-1
CASSSRGSDEQYF,TGCGCCAGCAGCTCTCGGGGAAGTGACGAGCAGTACTTC,13,-,-,TRBV5-1,TRBJ2-7
CASSRDPGQKNGGYTF,TGCGCCAGCAGCCGGGATCCGGGACAAAAAAACGGAGGCTACACCTTC,16,-,-,TRBV4-1,TRBJ1-2
CASGLVITRDRAYEQYF,TGTGCTAGTGGTTTGGTCATAACCCGGGACAGGGCCTACGAGCAGTACTTC,17,TRBD1,-,TRBV12-5,TRBJ2-7
CAWGANNSPLHF,TGTGCCTGGGGGGCCAATAATTCACCCCTCCACTTT,12,-,-,TRBV30,TRBJ1-6
CASSPRVLDTGELFF,TGTGCCAGCTCACCCAGGGTGCTGGACACCGGGGAGCTGTTTTTT,15,-,-,TRBV18,TRBJ2-2
CASSLEGQGAGNTIYF,TGCGCCAGCAGCTTGGAGGGACAGGGGGCTGGAAACACCATATATTTT,16,TRBD1,-,TRBV5-1,TRBJ1-3
CASSWRTGMYF,TGTGCCAGCAGCTGGAGGACAGGGATGTACTTC,11,-,-,TRBV12-1,TRBJ2-7
CASSLSGTNNYGYTF,TGTGCCAGCAGTTTGTCCGGGACAAATAACTATGGCTACACCTTC,15,-,once,TRBV7-3,TRBJ1-2
CASRVRTGVRNTEAFF,TGTGCCAGCAGGGTCCGGACAGGGGTTCGGAACACTGAAGCTTTCTTT,16,TRBD1,-,TRBV2,TRBJ1-1
CASSPSSGGYNEQFF,TGTGCCAGCTCACCCTCTAGCGGGGGCTACAATGAGCAGTTCTTC,15,TRBD2,few,TRBV18,TRBJ2-1